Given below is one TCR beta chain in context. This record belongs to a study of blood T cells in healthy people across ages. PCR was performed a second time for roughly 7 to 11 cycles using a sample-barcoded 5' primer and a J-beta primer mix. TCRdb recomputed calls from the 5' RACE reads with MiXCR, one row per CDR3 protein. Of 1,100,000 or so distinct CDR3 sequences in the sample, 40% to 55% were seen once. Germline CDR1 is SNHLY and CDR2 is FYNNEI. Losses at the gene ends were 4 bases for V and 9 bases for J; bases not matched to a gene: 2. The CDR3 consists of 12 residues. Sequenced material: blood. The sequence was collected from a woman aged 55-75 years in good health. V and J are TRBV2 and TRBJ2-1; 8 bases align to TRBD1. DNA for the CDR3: TGTGCCAGCAGTGGGACAGGGAGTGAGCAGTTCTTC. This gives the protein CASSGTGSEQFF.